Shown below are 2 T cell receptor beta chains from a single sample sequenced in a study of T cells in Graves' hyperthyroidism and ophthalmopathy. RNA transcripts provided the source from which TCR beta CDR3 regions were amplified. The TCR CDR3 first-round RT-PCR relied on the HTBI primer set. TCRdb reprocessed the multiplex PCR reads via MiXCR and lists one record per CDR3 protein. Among approximately 560,000 distinct CDR3 sequences listed, about a sixth were seen once. Sequences were obtained from blood. The receptors come from a woman aged 25 to 39 with Graves' hyperthyroidism.

This clonotype was recorded at least ten times. V usage is TRBV20-1 and J usage is TRBJ2-1; D is perhaps TRBD1 or TRBD2 (5 bases each). V was pared by 5 bases and J by 5 bases, with 13 bases between. Looked up from germline, CDR1 is DFQATT and CDR2 is SNEGSKA (reference sequence). The CDR3 runs 13 residues. The CDR3 region is CSAPGQGDNEQFF. CDR3 in DNA: TGCAGTGCTCCGGGGCAAGGAGACAATGAGCAGTTCTTC.

This clonotype was counted at least ten times. The chain joins TRBV5-1 to TRBJ2-3; 7 positions agree with TRBD1. The germline CDR1 and CDR2 sequences are SGHRS and YFSETQ. V shed 0 bases, J shed 4 bases, and the junction held 8 bases outside the gene matches. This CDR3 spans 16 amino acids. CDR3 sequence: CASSLGTGDMADTQYF. CDR3 nucleotides: TGCGCCAGCAGCTTGGGTACAGGGGATATGGCAGATACGCAGTATTTT.